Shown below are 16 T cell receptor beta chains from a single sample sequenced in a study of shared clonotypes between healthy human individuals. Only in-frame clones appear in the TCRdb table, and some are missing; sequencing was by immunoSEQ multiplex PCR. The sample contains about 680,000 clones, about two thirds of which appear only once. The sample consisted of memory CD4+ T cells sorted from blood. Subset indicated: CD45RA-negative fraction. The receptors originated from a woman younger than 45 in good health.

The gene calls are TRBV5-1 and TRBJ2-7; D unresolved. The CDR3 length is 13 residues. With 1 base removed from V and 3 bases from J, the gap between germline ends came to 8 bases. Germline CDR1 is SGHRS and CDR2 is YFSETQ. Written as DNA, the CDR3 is TGCGCCAGCAGCTTGCTACGCGGCTACGAGCAGTACTTC. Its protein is CASSLLRGYEQYF.

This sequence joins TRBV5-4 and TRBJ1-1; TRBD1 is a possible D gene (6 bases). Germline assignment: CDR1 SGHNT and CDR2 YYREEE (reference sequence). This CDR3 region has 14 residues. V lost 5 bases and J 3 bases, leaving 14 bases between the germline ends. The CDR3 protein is CASSQGQEDTEAFF. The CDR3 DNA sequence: TGTGCCAGCAGTCAGGGGCAGGAGGACACTGAAGCTTTCTTT.

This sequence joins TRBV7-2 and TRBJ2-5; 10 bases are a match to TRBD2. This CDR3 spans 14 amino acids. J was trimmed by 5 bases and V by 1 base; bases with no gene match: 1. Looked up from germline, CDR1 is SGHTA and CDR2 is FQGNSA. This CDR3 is CASSLVAGGETQYF. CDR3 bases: TGTGCCAGCAGCTTAGTAGCGGGAGGCGAGACCCAGTACTTC.

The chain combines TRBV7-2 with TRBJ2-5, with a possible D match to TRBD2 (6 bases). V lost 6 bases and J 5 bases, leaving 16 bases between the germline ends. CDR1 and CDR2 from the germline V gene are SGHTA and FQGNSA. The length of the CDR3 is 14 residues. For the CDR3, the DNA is TGTGCCAGCAGGGGACTCGGGCCACGGGAGACCCAGTACTTC. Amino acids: CASRGLGPRETQYF.

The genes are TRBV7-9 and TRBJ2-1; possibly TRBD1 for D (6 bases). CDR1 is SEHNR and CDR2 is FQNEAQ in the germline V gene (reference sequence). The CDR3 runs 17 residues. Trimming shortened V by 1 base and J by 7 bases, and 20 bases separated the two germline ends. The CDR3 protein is CASSLEGTGQHRNEQFF. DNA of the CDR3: TGTGCCAGCAGCTTAGAGGGAACCGGACAGCACAGGAATGAGCAGTTCTTC.

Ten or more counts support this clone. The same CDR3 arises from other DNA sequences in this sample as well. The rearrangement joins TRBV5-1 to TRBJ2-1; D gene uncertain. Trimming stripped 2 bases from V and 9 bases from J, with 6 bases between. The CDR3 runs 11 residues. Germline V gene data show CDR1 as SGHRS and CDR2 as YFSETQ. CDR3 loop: CASSLSGEQFF. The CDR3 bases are TGCGCCAGCAGCTTATCGGGTGAGCAGTTCTTC.

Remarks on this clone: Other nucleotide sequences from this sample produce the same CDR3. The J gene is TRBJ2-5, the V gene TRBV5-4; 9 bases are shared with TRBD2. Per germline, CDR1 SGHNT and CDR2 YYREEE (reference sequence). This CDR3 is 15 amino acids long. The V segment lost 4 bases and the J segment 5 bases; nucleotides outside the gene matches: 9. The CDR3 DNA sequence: TGTGCCAGCAGCACCGCGGGAGGGCCGGGGGAGACCCAGTACTTC. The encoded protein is CASSTAGGPGETQYF.

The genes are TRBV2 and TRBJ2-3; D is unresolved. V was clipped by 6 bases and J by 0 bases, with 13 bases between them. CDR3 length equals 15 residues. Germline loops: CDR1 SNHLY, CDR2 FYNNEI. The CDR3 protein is CASRRVGLSTDTQYF. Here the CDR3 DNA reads TGTGCCAGCAGGAGAGTAGGTTTGAGCACAGATACGCAGTATTTT.

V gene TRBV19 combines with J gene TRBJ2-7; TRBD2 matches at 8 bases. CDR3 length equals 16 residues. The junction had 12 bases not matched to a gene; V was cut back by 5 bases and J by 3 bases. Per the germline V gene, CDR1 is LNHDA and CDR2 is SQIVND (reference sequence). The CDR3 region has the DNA TGTGCCAGTAGTCGCACGGGGGGGGCCCCCATCTACGAGCAGTACTTC. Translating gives CASSRTGGAPIYEQYF.

CDR3 in DNA: TGTGCCAGCAGCCCGGGACAAATGGCTGGGGCCAACGTCCTGACTTTC. It encodes CASSPGQMAGANVLTF. The chain links TRBV11-2 to TRBJ2-6; tentative D call: TRBD1 (6 bases). The CDR3 length is 16 residues. CDR1 is SGHAT, CDR2 FQNNGV, per germline. V lost 5 bases and J lost 2, with 13 bases in between.

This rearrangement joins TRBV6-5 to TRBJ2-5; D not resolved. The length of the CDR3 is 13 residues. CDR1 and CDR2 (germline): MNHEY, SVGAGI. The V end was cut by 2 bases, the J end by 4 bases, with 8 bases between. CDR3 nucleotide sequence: TGTGCCAGCAGTTACCGCCCGTCAGAGACCCAGTACTTC. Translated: CASSYRPSETQYF.

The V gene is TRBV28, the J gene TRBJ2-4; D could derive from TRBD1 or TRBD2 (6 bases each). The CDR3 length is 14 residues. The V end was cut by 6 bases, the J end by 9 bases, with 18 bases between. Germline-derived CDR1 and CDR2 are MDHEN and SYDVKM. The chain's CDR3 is CASSRSGGTGIQYF. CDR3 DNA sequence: TGTGCCAGCAGCCGCTCCGGGGGCACGGGCATTCAGTACTTC.

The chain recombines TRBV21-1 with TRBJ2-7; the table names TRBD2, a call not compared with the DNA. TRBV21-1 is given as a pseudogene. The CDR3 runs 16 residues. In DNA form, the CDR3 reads TGTGCCAGCAGCAAAGCCCCTAGCGGGAGATCCTACGAGCAGTACTTC. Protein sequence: CASSKAPSGRSYEQYF.

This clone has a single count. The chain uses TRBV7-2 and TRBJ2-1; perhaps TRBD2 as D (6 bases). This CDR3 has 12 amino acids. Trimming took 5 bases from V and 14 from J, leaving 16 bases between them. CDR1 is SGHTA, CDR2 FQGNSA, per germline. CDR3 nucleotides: TGTGCCAGCAGCACCCCCACTAGCTCTAAGTTCTTC. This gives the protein CASSTPTSSKFF. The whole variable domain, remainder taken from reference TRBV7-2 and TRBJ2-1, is GAGVSQSPSNKVTEKGKDVELRCDPISGHTALYWYRQSLGQGLEFLIYFQGNSAPDKSGLPSDRFSAERTGGSVSTLTIQRTQQEDSAVYLCASSTPTSSKFFGPGTRLTVL.

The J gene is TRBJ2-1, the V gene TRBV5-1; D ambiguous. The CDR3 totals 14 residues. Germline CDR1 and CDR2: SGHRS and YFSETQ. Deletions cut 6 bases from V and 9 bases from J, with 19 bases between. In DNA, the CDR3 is TGCGCCAGCACCGAAACACCTCACTCGGGTGAGCAGTTCTTC. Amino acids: CASTETPHSGEQFF. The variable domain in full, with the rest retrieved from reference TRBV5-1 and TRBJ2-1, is KAGVTQTPRYLIKTRGQQVTLSCSPISGHRSVSWYQQTPGQGLQFLFEYFSETQRNKGNFPGRFSGRQFSNSRSEMNVSTLELGDSALYLCASTETPHSGEQFFGPGTRLTVL.

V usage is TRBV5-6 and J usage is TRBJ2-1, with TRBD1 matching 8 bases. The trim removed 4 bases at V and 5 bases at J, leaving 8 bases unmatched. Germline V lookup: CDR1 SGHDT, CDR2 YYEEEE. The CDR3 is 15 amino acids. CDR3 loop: CASSPWRQGNNEQFF. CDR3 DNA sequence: TGTGCCAGCAGCCCTTGGAGACAGGGGAACAATGAGCAGTTCTTC.